This T cell receptor beta chain was recovered during a study of PD-1 blockade in classical Hodgkin lymphoma. On the study more broadly: Patients were given intravenous nivolumab, 3 mg/kg, every 2 weeks.

Points from the study as a whole: Baseline TCR diversity was reportedly lower in newly diagnosed patients than in healthy donors. It was reported as lower still in relapsed/refractory patients.

Autologous stem cell transplantation was followed by relapse in every patient, and brentuximab vedotin exposure varied. Only in-frame clones appear in the TCRdb table, and some are missing; sequencing was by immunoSEQ multiplex PCR. The sample lists some 100,000 clones; about nine tenths were seen once. CDR1 and CDR2 (germline): GTSNPN, SVGIG (reference sequence). The V gene end was trimmed by 2 bases and the J gene end by 13 bases; junction bases not matched to a gene: 14. CDR3 length: 13 amino acids. Turning to this clone: The antigen remains unidentified.

The gene calls are TRBV30 and TRBJ2-7; 7 bases map to TRBD1. Specimen: peripheral blood mononuclear cells (PBMCs), collected at baseline. This TCR derives from a human donor with classical Hodgkin lymphoma. In DNA form, the CDR3 reads TGTGCCTGGAGTCCTACAGGGGCGCCGGGCGGATACTTC. The encoded protein is CAWSPTGAPGGYF.